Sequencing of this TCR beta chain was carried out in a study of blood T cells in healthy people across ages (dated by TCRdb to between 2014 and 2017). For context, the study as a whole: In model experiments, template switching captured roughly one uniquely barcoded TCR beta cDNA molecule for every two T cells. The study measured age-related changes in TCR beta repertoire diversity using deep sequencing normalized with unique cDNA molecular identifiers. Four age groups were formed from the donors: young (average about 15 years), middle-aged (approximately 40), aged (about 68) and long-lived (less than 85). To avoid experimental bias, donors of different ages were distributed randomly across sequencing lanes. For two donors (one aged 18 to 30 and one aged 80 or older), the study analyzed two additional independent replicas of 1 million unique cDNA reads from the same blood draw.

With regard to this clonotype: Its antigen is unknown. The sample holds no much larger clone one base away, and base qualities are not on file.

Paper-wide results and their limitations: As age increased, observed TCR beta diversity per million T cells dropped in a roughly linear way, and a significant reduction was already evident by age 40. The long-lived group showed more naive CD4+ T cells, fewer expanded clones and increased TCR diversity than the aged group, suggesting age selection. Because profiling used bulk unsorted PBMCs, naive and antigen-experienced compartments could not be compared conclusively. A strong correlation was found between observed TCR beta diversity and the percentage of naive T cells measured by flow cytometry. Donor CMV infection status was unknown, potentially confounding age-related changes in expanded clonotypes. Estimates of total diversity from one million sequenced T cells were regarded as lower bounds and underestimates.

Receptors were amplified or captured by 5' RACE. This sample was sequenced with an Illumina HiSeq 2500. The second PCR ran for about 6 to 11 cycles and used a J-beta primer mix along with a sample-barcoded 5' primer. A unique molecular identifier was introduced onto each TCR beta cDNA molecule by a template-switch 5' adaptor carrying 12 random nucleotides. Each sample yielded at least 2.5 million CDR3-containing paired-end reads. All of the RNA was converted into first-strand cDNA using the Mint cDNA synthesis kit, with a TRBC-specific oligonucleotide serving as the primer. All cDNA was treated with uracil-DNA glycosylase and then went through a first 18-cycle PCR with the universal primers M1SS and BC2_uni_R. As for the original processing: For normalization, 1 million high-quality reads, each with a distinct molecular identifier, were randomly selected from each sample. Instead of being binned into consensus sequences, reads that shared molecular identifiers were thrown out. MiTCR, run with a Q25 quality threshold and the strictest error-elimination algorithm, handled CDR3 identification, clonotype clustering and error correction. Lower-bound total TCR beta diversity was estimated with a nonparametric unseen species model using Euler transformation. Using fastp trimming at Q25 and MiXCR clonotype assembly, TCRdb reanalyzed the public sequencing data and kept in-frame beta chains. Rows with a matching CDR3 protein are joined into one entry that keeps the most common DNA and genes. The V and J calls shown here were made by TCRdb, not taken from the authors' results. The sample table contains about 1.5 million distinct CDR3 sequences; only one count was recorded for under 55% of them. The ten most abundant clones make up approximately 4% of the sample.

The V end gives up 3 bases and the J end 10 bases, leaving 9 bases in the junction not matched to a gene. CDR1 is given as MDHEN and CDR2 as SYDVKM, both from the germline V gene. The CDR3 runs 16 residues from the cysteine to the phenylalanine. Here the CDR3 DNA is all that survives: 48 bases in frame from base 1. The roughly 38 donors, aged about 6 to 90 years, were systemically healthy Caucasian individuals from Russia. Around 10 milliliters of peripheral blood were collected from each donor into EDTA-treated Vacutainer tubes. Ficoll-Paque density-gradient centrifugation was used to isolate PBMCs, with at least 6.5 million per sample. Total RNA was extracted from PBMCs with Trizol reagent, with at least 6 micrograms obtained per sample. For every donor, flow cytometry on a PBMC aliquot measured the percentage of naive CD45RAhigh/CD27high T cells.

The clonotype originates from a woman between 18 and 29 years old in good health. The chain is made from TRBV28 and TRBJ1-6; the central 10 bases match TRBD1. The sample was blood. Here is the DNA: TGTGCCAGCAGTTTGGATGGGACAGGGGCTCACTCACCCCTCCACTTT. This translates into CASSLDGTGAHSPLHF.